This T cell receptor beta chain was identified in a study of cytomegalovirus exposure and HLA in healthy donors. Comments on this clone: The target antigen is unknown.

Donors sampled were nominally healthy, though unrecorded immune exposures were likely. The PCR ran on 60 Vbeta and 13 Jbeta primers. Measured with immunoSEQ multiplex PCR; TCRdb has only the in-frame clones, and not every one. The sample includes approximately 160,000 clones, around 83% of them seen just once. V lost 6 bases, J lost 3 bases, and 6 bases lay in between. Germline V gene sequence: CDR1 SGHAT, CDR2 FQNNGV. The CDR3 is made up of 12 amino acids. Whole-study findings and limits: A missense variant in DCLRE1C was later tied to TCR beta V- and J-gene trimming. A cluster of highly shared sequence variants was likely a sequencing artifact. TCR beta sequences reportedly predicted most subjects' HLA-A and HLA-B alleles accurately.

This clonotype was sampled from a man aged 50-59 years in good health and CMV-seropositive. The chain links TRBV11-2 to TRBJ2-1, with D possibly being TRBD2 (5 bases). Sequencing input: PBMCs. Here the CDR3 reads CASSRGYNEQFF. As DNA, the CDR3 is TGTGCCAGCAGTCGGGGCTACAATGAGCAGTTCTTC. Combining the CDR3 with reference TRBV11-2 and TRBJ2-1 gives the whole variable domain EAGVAQSPRYKIIEKRQSVAFWCNPISGHATLYWYQQILGQGPKLLIQFQNNGVVDDSQLPKDRFSAERLKGVDSTLKIQPAKLEDSAVYLCASSRGYNEQFFGPGTRLTVL.